The 18 T cell receptor beta chains presented below share a single source sample, sequenced in a study of T cells in Graves' hyperthyroidism and ophthalmopathy. RNA transcripts were the template for amplifying TCR beta CDR3 regions. The TCR CDR3 first-round RT-PCR relied on the HTBI primer set. TCRdb used MiXCR to reprocess the multiplex PCR reads, holding one entry per CDR3 protein. Of around 300,000 distinct CDR3 sequences in the sample, about 14% were seen once. Sequenced: blood. These receptors all come from a woman aged 25-40 years with Graves' hyperthyroidism.

To note about this clonotype: Just one base apart from a much larger clone, this may be a read error. J is TRBJ1-4 and V is TRBV6-2 or TRBV6-3, with D possibly matching TRBD1 (6 bases). This CDR3 is built from 15 residues. Looked up from germline, CDR1 is MNHEY and CDR2 is SVGEGT. Trimming left V 0 bases short and J 7 bases short, with 12 bases between. DNA of the CDR3: TGTGCCAGCAGTTACTCTTCGGCCAGGGGTGAAAAACTGTTTTTT. This encodes CASSYSSARGEKLFF.

Points on this clonotype: This may stem from a read error, because a much larger clone lies one nucleotide away. The V and J genes are TRBV5-1 and TRBJ1-5; perhaps TRBD1 as D (5 bases). The CDR3 sequence is 13 residues long. Germline loops: CDR1 SGHRS, CDR2 YFSETQ. The CDR3 nucleotides read TGCGCCAACAGCTTGGAGGGGAATCAGCCCCAGCATTTT. It translates to CANSLEGNQPQHF.

This clonotype was found a few times. The DNA of the CDR3 is TGTGCCAGCAGCAGGACAGGGGGGACTACAAATGAGCAGTTCTTC. Its translation is CASSRTGGTTNEQFF. The rearrangement uses TRBV27 and TRBJ2-1; TRBD1 agrees at 10 bases. The junction had 9 bases not matched to a gene; V was cut back by 6 bases and J by 7 bases. This CDR3 comprises 15 residues. Germline assignment: CDR1 MNHEY and CDR2 SMNVEV (reference sequence).

This clonotype has a handful of counts. The chain carries TRBV3-1 and TRBJ1-6, with D possibly being TRBD1 (5 bases). CDR3 length: 12 amino acids. V lost 6 bases and J 9 bases, leaving 9 bases between the germline ends. CDR1 is LGHDT and CDR2 is YNNKEL in the germline V gene (reference sequence). In DNA form, the CDR3 reads TGTGCCAGCAGGACAGACCCTTCACCCCTCCACTTT. This translates into CASRTDPSPLHF.

This clonotype was found a few times. The chain is built from TRBV4-1 and TRBJ1-2; tentatively, D is TRBD1 (6 bases). Germline CDR1 is MGHRA and CDR2 is YSYEKL. The CDR3 covers 13 residues. The V end lost 1 base, the J end lost 6 bases, and 9 bases lay between the germline ends. CDR3 in amino acids: CASSQGTVNGYTF. The CDR3, as DNA: TGCGCCAGCAGCCAAGGGACAGTCAATGGCTACACCTTC.

V usage is TRBV4-1 and J usage is TRBJ1-4; D remains ambiguous. The germline CDR1 and CDR2 sequences are MGHRA and YSYEKL. CDR3 length equals 16 residues. The ends were cut back, 0 bases at V and 8 bases at J, with 16 bases in the middle. The CDR3 reads CASSQDSLGDFEKLFF. CDR3 nucleotide sequence: TGCGCCAGCAGCCAAGATTCACTGGGAGACTTCGAAAAACTGTTTTTT.

V gene TRBV5-4 combines with J gene TRBJ1-3, with unresolved D. V was clipped by 6 bases and J by 3 bases, with 4 bases between them. The CDR3 length is 11 residues. Germline lookup yields CDR1 SGHNT and CDR2 YYREEE (reference sequence). CDR3 nucleotide sequence: TGTGCCAGCAAGGGTGGAAACACCATATATTTT. Translation: CASKGGNTIYF.

This clonotype was detected only a few times. The rearrangement uses TRBV15 and TRBJ2-7; the match to TRBD2 covers 7 bases. V was clipped by 4 bases and J by 0 bases; unmatched bases: 3. Germline assignment: CDR1 LNHNV and CDR2 YYDKDF (reference sequence). The CDR3 totals 14 residues. The CDR3 sequence is CATSIGGGSYEQYF. In DNA, the CDR3 is TGTGCCACCAGCATAGGCGGGGGCTCCTACGAGCAGTACTTC.

V is TRBV5-6 and J is TRBJ2-7; TRBD1 aligns across 8 bases. V gave up 4 bases and J gave up 4 bases; unmatched junction bases: 7. Germline V gives CDR1 SGHDT, CDR2 YYEEEE. The CDR3 consists of 14 residues. DNA of the CDR3: TGTGCCAGCAGCGCCCGGACAGGGAATTACGAGCAGTACTTC. Translating gives CASSARTGNYEQYF.

This chain joins TRBV28 and TRBJ2-5; tentatively, D is TRBD2 (5 bases). The CDR3 runs to 13 residues. V was cut by 6 bases and J by 4 bases, with 12 bases left in between. CDR1 is MDHEN and CDR2 is SYDVKM in the germline V gene. CDR3 sequence (DNA): TGTGCCAGCAGCGAAGGAGGTTCAGAGACCCAGTACTTC. Protein sequence: CASSEGGSETQYF.

This clonotype was seen at least ten times. The chain joins TRBV20-1 to TRBJ2-7, with TRBD2 identical over 8 bases. CDR1 and CDR2 (germline): DFQATT, SNEGSKA (reference sequence). This CDR3 contains 14 residues. The V gene end was trimmed by 3 bases and the J gene end by 6 bases; junction bases not matched to a gene: 10. The CDR3 DNA reads TGCAGTGCTAGTTTAGGAAGCGGGAGCATCGAGCAGTACTTC. Translated, it gives CSASLGSGSIEQYF.

This clonotype showed up many times. The chain recombines TRBV28 with TRBJ2-5; D not certain. CDR3 size: 12 residues. CDR1 MDHEN and CDR2 SYDVKM come from the germline V gene. The germline V and J ends were trimmed by 6 bases and 4 bases, with 9 bases remaining between them. This CDR3 reads CASSPPAETQYF. CDR3 sequence (DNA): TGTGCCAGCAGCCCCCCGGCAGAGACCCAGTACTTC.

About this clonotype: Sequence at one end of the junction differs from germline and may be a read error. The chain has TRBV7-8 and TRBJ1-5; D possibly corresponds to TRBD1 (5 bases). The CDR3 extends over 15 amino acids. CDR1 is SGHVS and CDR2 is FQNEAQ in the germline V gene. The CDR3 loop reads CASSSGYRNNRPQHF. DNA of the CDR3: TGTGCCAGCAGCTCAGGGTATCGAAACAATCGGCCCCAGCATTTT.

This clonotype was seen a handful of times. The chain recombines TRBV19 with TRBJ2-3; TRBD2 aligns across 10 bases. CDR1 and CDR2 from the germline V gene are LNHDA and SQIVND (reference sequence). J lost 6 bases, V lost 6 bases, and 9 bases had no gene match. The CDR3 runs to 15 residues. CDR3 coding DNA: TGTGCCAGTAGGCCCATAGCGGGAGGCCTCGATACGCAGTATTTT. This translates into CASRPIAGGLDTQYF.

V gene TRBV10-1 combines with J gene TRBJ2-2; D perhaps matches TRBD1 (6 bases). The CDR3 covers 15 residues. Trimming removed 3 bases from V and 3 bases from J, with 11 bases in between. Per germline, CDR1 WNHNN and CDR2 SYGVQD (reference sequence). CDR3 protein: CASSDQGRDTGELFF. As DNA, the CDR3 is TGCGCCAGCAGTGACCAGGGGCGAGACACCGGGGAGCTGTTTTTT.

This clonotype has at least ten counts. V and J are TRBV28 and TRBJ2-1, with 9 bases aligning to TRBD2. The V gene end was trimmed by 5 bases and the J gene end by 5 bases; junction bases not matched to a gene: 13. Per germline, CDR1 MDHEN and CDR2 SYDVKM. The CDR3 consists of 17 residues. CDR3 sequence (DNA): TGTGCCAGCAGTGTCCCCGGTGGCGGGAGGGGAGACAATGAGCAGTTCTTC. It yields the protein CASSVPGGGRGDNEQFF.

This clonotype was seen repeatedly, ten times or more. The chain combines TRBV11-2 with TRBJ2-2, with a tentative D call TRBD2 (5 bases). Germline V gives CDR1 SGHAT, CDR2 FQNNGV. This CDR3 region has 11 residues. Deletions cut 5 bases from V and 13 bases from J, with 11 bases between. CDR3 residues: CASSQPRGLFF. Written as DNA, the CDR3 is TGTGCCAGCAGCCAGCCACGGGGGCTGTTTTTT.

This sequence joins TRBV20-1 and TRBJ1-3; no clear D. V lost 6 bases and J 0 bases, leaving 15 bases between the germline ends. Looked up from germline, CDR1 is DFQATT and CDR2 is SNEGSKA (reference sequence). The CDR3 has 15 residues. The CDR3 bases are TGCAGTGCCCAAATATCCAGCGTCTCTGGAAACACCATATATTTT. This codes for CSAQISSVSGNTIYF.